This T cell receptor beta chain derives from a study of shared T cell receptors in the human thymus. Only in-frame clones appear in the TCRdb table, and some are missing; sequencing was by immunoSEQ multiplex PCR. Here the sample spans about 660,000 clones, 70% to 90% being singletons. This sample was shared with a second study, whose subject was human thymus T cells. That paper notes: Those donating were healthy Finnish infants in corrective surgery for congenital heart defects. Resections from corrective heart surgery supplied the thymus tissue. An apparent bias in V and J gene usage was seen in thymic and blood repertoires. Reports from related research described highly overlapping thymic repertoires among unrelated individuals.

The receptor was isolated from a boy younger than two with a congenital heart defect. Sequenced material: thymocytes.

Here the CDR3 DNA reads TGCGCCAGCAGCCAAGAAGGGGGCGAGGGCCGCACAGATACGCAGTATTTT. This encodes CASSQEGGEGRTDTQYF. The rearrangement uses TRBV4-3 and TRBJ2-3; TRBD1 aligns across 7 bases. J was trimmed by 1 base and V by 0 bases; bases with no gene match: 7. Per germline, CDR1 LGHNA and CDR2 YSLEER. CDR3 length equals 17 residues.